The source of this T cell receptor beta chain is a study of cytomegalovirus exposure and HLA in healthy donors. At the level of the study: Both the roughly 120 validation repertoires and the 500 to 700 first-cohort repertoires used the same platform, as reported by a later analysis.

Study results and caveats: Accounts indicate the classifier identified cytomegalovirus status with strong specificity and sensitivity. Specific recognition of CMV antigens was confirmed in vitro for three chains (all CMV-associated).

CDR1 and CDR2 from the germline V gene are MDHEN and SYDVKM. This CDR3 has 16 amino acids. The ends lost 3 bases at V and 3 bases at J; junction bases unmatched: 9. Clones were read by immunoSEQ multiplex PCR, and TCRdb kept only the in-frame ones, dropping some. The sample has some 150,000 clones; approximately 88% are singletons. As to this clone: Its cognate antigen is unknown.

The receptor's source is a woman aged 18-30 years in good health and CMV-seropositive. Sequenced material: PBMCs. The V call is TRBV28, the J call TRBJ2-3; 7 nucleotides line up with TRBD1. CDR3 nucleotide sequence: TGTGCCAGCAGTTTTGAGGCAGGGGGTATAACAGATACGCAGTATTTT. Its translation is CASSFEAGGITDTQYF.